The 10 T cell receptor beta chains below were found in one sample sequenced in a study of CD4 T cells in relation to SARS-CoV-2 and coronaviruses. Some clones are missing from TCRdb's copy, which holds only in-frame ones; the method was immunoSEQ multiplex PCR. Altogether around 37,000 clones are present, 70% to 90% being singletons, with the ten largest covering approximately 3.1%. The sequenced sample consisted of memory CD4+ T cells from PBMCs. All receptors come from an adult with COVID-19.

This clone was observed a handful of times. The chain carries TRBV4-1 and TRBJ1-2; a possible D gene is TRBD1 (5 bases). V was clipped by 4 bases and J by 0 bases, with 9 bases between them. CDR3 length: 14 residues. Germline V gene lookup returns CDR1 MGHRA and CDR2 YSYEKL. In nucleotides, the CDR3 is TGCGCCAGCAGCCGCACGACAGCTAACTATGGCTACACCTTC. Translation: CASSRTTANYGYTF.

The V and J genes are TRBV27 and TRBJ2-2, with a possible D match to TRBD1 (6 bases). Looked up from germline, CDR1 is MNHEY and CDR2 is SMNVEV (reference sequence). The germline V and J ends were trimmed by 8 bases and 0 bases, with 13 bases remaining between them. The CDR3 runs 15 residues. CDR3 DNA: TGTGCCAGCCGCCAACAGGGCACGAACACCGGGGAGCTGTTTTTT. It encodes CASRQQGTNTGELFF.

The V call is TRBV30, the J call TRBJ2-7, with 7 bases lining up with TRBD2. Germline V lookup: CDR1 GTSNPN, CDR2 SVGIG (reference sequence). J lost 3 bases, V lost 2 bases, and 13 bases had no gene match. This CDR3 is built from 16 residues. The CDR3 DNA follows: TGTGCCTGGAGTCTATACGCTGGCGGGAGAAACTACGAGCAGTACTTC. Translated: CAWSLYAGGRNYEQYF.

A single count supports this clone. The chain carries TRBV5-6 and TRBJ2-2, with 11 bases matching TRBD1. Trimming cost V 3 bases and J 4 bases; bases outside gene matches: 2. Germline V gene sequence: CDR1 SGHDT, CDR2 YYEEEE. This CDR3 spans 15 amino acids. CDR3 sequence reads: CASSWTGGFTGELFF. The CDR3 DNA is TGTGCCAGCAGCTGGACAGGGGGCTTCACCGGGGAGCTGTTTTTT.

The chain is built from TRBV19 and TRBJ1-5, with a weak D call TRBD1 (5 bases). The germline V and J ends were trimmed by 5 bases and 0 bases, with 11 bases remaining between them. Germline CDR1 is LNHDA and CDR2 is SQIVND (reference sequence). CDR3 length equals 15 residues. The DNA of the CDR3 is TGTGCCAGTAGTGCGACAGTTAGTAGCAATCAGCCCCAGCATTTT. Translating gives CASSATVSSNQPQHF.

V and J are TRBV6-5 and TRBJ1-5; D gene ambiguous. Germline CDR1 is MNHEY and CDR2 is SVGAGI. The CDR3 sequence is 12 residues long. V shed 6 bases and J shed 5 bases, with 8 bases lying between them. CDR3 sequence: CASRAPHQPQHF. The CDR3 bases are TGTGCCAGCAGAGCCCCCCATCAGCCCCAGCATTTT.

This chain joins TRBV4-2 and TRBJ2-5; the D gene is possibly TRBD2 (6 bases). Germline CDR1 LGHNA, CDR2 YNFKEQ. The CDR3 contains 14 residues. The V end lost 7 bases, the J end lost 1 base, and 13 bases lay between the germline ends. DNA for the CDR3: TGTGCCAGCACCCCCGCCGGGGGCCAAGAGACCCAGTACTTC. This sequence encodes CASTPAGGQETQYF.

This sequence joins TRBV5-1 and TRBJ2-6; D gene ambiguous. V lost 4 bases, J lost 0 bases, and 11 bases lay in between. The CDR3 is made up of 16 amino acids. Germline V gene data show CDR1 as SGHRS and CDR2 as YFSETQ. CDR3 residues: CASSPTQSSGANVLTF. The CDR3 region has the DNA TGCGCCAGCAGCCCCACACAGAGCTCTGGGGCCAACGTCCTGACTTTC.

The chain recombines TRBV28 with TRBJ1-3, with TRBD1 matching 7 bases. V dropped 3 bases and J dropped 7; count of bases not matched to a gene: 9. Germline V gene sequence: CDR1 MDHEN, CDR2 SYDVKM. CDR3 length: 15 residues. The CDR3 reads CASSFDRVFGNTIYF. In DNA form, the CDR3 reads TGTGCCAGCAGTTTTGACAGGGTTTTTGGGAACACCATATATTTT. Drawing the rest from reference TRBV28 and TRBJ1-3, the complete variable domain is DVKVTQSSRYLVKRTGEKVFLECVQDMDHENMFWYRQDPGLGLRLIYFSYDVKMKEKGDIPEGYSVSREKKERFSLILESASTNQTSMYLCASSFDRVFGNTIYFGEGSWLTVV.

V and J are TRBV6-5 and TRBJ2-7; TRBD1 agrees at 10 bases. Germline V lookup: CDR1 MNHEY, CDR2 SVGAGI. This CDR3 contains 14 residues. V lost 6 bases to trimming and J lost 6 bases; unmatched junction nucleotides: 8. CDR3 loop: CASRSGTGAIEQYF. The CDR3 coding sequence is TGTGCCAGCAGGTCCGGGACAGGGGCTATCGAGCAGTACTTC.